This entry is about one T cell receptor beta chain. The target antigen is unknown. These data are taken from a study of T cell responses to AZD1222 COVID-19 vaccine. General study findings and limits: Researchers took repertoire samples only after the peak T cell response had come. Reports say nearly half of spike-specific TCRs go after unmutated variant regions. The donor group comprised mostly white British people and more females; the analysis possibly underestimated clonal diversity.

Here immunoSEQ multiplex PCR was the method, and the copy in TCRdb shows in-frame clones only, minus some. The sample carries about 150,000 clones, about 93% recorded once. Sequences were derived from peripheral blood, sampled 28 days after the second AZD1222 dose. The sequence was obtained from an adult who received the AZD1222 COVID-19 vaccine.

The CDR3 DNA follows: TGTGCCAGCTCACCAATGGGAACACAGCCCCAGCATTTT. This translates into CASSPMGTQPQHF. The V gene is TRBV18, the J gene TRBJ1-5; D not certain. The V end was cut by 2 bases, the J end by 7 bases, with 9 bases between. CDR1 is KGHSH, CDR2 LQKENI, per germline. CDR3 size: 13 residues.